This T cell receptor beta chain emerged from a study of blood T cells in healthy people across ages. The study, taken as a whole, reports: Greater diversity and more naive CD4+ cells were seen in long-lived donors than in aged donors.

Primed by a sample-barcoded 5' primer and a J-beta primer mix, a second PCR proceeded for 7 to 11 cycles. All samples gave at least 2.5 million CDR3-containing paired-end reads. One entry per CDR3 protein, called by TCRdb with MiXCR from the 5' RACE reads. The data show roughly 930,000 distinct CDR3 sequences, approximately 49% seen once. V lost 0 bases, J lost 6 bases, and 9 bases lay in between. The CDR3 sequence is 13 residues long. From germline, CDR1 is MGHRA and CDR2 YSYEKL. This clonotype showed up just once. What it recognizes is unknown. Each sample yielded at least 5.5 micrograms of PBMC total RNA.

This chain connects TRBV4-1 to TRBJ2-7; D remains unclear. The receptor was isolated from a man aged 30 to 39 in good health. Sequencing was done on a sample of blood. The CDR3 nucleotides are TGCGCCAGCAGCCAAGATAGGGTATGCGAGCAGTACTTC. This gives the protein CASSQDRVCEQYF.